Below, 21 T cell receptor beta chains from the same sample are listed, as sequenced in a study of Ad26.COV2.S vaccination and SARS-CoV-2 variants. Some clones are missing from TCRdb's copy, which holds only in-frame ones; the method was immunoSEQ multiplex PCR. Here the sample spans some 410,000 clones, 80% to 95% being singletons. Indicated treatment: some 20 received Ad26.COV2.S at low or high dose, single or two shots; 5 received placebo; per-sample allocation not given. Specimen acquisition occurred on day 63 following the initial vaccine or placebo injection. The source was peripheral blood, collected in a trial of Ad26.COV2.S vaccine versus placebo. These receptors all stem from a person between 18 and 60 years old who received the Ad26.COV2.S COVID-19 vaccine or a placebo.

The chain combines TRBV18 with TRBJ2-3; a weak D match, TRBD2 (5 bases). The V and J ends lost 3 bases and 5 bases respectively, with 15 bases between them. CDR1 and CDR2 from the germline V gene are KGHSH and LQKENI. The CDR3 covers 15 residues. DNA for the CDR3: TGTGCCAGCTCACCGACCTCAGCGGTGGGAGATACGCAGTATTTT. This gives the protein CASSPTSAVGDTQYF.

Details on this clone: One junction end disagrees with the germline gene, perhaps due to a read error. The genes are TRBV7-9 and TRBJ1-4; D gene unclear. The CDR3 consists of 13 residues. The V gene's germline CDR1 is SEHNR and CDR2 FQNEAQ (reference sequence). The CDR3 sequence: CASSLPPGVKVFF. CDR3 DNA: TGTGCCAGCAGCTTACCCCCTGGCGTAAAAGTGTTTTTT.

CDR3 residues: CASSFRQGETQYF. For the CDR3, the DNA is TGTGCCAGCAGTTTTAGACAGGGGGAGACCCAGTACTTC. V usage is TRBV12-3 or TRBV12-4 and J usage is TRBJ2-5; 8 nucleotides line up with TRBD1. J lost 5 bases, V lost 3 bases, and 2 bases had no gene match. The CDR3 sequence is 13 residues long.

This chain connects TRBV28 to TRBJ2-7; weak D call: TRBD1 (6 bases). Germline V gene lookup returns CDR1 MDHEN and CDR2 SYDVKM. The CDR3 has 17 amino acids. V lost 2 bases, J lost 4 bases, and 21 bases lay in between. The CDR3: CASSLRRSSSTGYEQYF. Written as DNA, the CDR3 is TGTGCCAGCAGTTTAAGGCGAAGTTCTTCTACAGGGTACGAGCAGTACTTC.

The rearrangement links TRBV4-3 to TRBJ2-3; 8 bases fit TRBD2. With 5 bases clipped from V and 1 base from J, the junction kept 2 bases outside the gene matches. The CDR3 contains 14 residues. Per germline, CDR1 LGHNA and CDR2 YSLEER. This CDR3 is CASSSRGGTDTQYF. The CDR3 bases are TGCGCCAGCAGCTCGCGGGGGGGCACAGATACGCAGTATTTT.

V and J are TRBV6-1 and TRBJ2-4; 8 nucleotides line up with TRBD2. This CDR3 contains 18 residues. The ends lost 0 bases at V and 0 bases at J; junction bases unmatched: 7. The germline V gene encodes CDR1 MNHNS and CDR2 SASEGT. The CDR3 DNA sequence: TGTGCCAGCAGTGAAGCCCCTTGGAGCGGGGGAGCCAAAAACATTCAGTACTTC. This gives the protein CASSEAPWSGGAKNIQYF.

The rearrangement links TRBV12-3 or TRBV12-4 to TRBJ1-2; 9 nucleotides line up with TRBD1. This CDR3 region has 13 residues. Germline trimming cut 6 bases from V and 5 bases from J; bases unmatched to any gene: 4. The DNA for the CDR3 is TGTGCCAGCAGCGGGACAGGGTATTATGGCTACACCTTC. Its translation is CASSGTGYYGYTF.

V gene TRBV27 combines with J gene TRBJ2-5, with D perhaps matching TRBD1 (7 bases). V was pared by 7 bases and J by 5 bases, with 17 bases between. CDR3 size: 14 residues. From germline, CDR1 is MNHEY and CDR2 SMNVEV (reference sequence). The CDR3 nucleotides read TGTGCCAGCAATTCATACAGGGGAGGTGAGACCCAGTACTTC. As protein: CASNSYRGGETQYF.

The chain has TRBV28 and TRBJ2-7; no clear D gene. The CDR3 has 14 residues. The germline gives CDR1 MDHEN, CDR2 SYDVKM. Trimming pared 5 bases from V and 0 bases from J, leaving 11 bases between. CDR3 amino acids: CASSVTVGSYEQYF. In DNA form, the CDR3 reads TGTGCCAGCAGTGTAACAGTTGGCTCCTACGAGCAGTACTTC. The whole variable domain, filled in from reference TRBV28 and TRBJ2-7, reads DVKVTQSSRYLVKRTGEKVFLECVQDMDHENMFWYRQDPGLGLRLIYFSYDVKMKEKGDIPEGYSVSREKKERFSLILESASTNQTSMYLCASSVTVGSYEQYFGPGTRLTVT.

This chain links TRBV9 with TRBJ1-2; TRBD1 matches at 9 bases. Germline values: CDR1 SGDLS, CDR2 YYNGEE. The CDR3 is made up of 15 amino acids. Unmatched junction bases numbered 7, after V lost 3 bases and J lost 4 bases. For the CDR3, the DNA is TGTGCCAGCAGCGAGGGACAGGGATTATCCTATGGCTACACCTTC. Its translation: CASSEGQGLSYGYTF.

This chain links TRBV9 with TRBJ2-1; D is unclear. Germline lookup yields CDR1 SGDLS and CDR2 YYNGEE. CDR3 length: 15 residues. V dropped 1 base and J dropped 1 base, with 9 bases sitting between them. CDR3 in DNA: TGTGCCAGCAGCGTATTACCGAGATCCTACAATGAGCAGTTCTTC. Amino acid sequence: CASSVLPRSYNEQFF.

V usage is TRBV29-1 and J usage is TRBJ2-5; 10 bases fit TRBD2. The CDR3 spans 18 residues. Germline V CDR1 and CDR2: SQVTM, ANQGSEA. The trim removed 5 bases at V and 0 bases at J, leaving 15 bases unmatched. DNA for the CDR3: TGCAGCGTTCCCCGTGTGGTAGCGGGGGGCCCATACCAAGAGACCCAGTACTTC. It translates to CSVPRVVAGGPYQETQYF.

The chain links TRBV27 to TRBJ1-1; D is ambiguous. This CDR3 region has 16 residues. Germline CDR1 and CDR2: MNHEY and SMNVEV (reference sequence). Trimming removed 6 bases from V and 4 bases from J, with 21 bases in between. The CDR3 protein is CASSSSGRVWVTEAFF. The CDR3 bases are TGTGCCAGCAGCTCCTCGGGTCGAGTTTGGGTCACTGAAGCTTTCTTT.

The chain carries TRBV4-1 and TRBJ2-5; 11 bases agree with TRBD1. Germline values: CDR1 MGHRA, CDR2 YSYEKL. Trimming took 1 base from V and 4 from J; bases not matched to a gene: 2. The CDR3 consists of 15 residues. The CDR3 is CASSQVDRGRETQYF. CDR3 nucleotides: TGCGCCAGCAGCCAAGTGGACAGGGGGCGAGAGACCCAGTACTTC.

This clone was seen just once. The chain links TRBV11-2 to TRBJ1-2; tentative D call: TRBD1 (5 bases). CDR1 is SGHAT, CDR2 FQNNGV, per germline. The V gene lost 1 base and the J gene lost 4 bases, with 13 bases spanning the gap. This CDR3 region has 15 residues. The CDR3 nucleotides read TGTGCCAGCAGCTTAGCCGCTGCAGGGCGCTATGGCTACACCTTC. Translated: CASSLAAAGRYGYTF.

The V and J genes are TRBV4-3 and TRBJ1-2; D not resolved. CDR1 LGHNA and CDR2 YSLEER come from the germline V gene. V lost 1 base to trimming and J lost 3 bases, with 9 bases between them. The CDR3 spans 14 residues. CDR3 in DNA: TGCGCCAGCAGCCAAGTTGGGCAGGACTATGGCTACACCTTC. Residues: CASSQVGQDYGYTF.

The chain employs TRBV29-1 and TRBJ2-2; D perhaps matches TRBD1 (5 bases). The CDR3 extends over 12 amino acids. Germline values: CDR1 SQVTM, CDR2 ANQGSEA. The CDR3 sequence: CLRRGSTGELFF. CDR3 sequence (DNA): TGCCTCCGAAGGGGTTCCACCGGGGAGCTGTTTTTT.

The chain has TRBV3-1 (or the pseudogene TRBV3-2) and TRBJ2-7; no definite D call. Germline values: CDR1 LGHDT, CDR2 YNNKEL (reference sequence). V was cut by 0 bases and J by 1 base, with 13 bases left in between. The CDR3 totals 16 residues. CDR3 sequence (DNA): TGTGCCAGCAGCCAAGATGTCGCGAAAGGATCCTACGAGCAGTACTTC. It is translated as CASSQDVAKGSYEQYF.

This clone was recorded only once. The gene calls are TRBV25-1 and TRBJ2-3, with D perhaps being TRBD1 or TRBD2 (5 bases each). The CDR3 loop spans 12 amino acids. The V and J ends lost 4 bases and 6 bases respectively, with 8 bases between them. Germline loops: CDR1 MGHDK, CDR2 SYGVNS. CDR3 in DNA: TGTGCCAGCAGTGTAGGGGAGGATACGCAGTATTTT. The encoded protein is CASSVGEDTQYF.

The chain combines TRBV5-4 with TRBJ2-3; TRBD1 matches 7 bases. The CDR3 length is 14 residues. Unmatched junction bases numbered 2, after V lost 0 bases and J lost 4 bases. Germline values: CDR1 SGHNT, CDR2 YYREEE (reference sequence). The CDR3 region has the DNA TGTGCCAGCAGCTTGGACAGGGGAGCAGATACGCAGTATTTT. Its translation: CASSLDRGADTQYF.

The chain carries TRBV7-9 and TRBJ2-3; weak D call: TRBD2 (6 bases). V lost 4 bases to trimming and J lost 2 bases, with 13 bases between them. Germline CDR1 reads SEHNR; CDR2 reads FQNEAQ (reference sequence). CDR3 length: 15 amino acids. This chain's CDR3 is CASSSSLAATDTQYF. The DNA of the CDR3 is TGTGCCAGCAGCTCCTCACTAGCCGCCACAGATACGCAGTATTTT.